The next 17 T cell receptor beta chains were all read from a single sample in a study of CD8 T cells in ankylosing spondylitis. TCRdb recomputed calls from the 5' RACE reads with MiXCR, one row per CDR3 protein. The data contain about 400,000 distinct CDR3 sequences, 20% to 25% of them singletons. The sequenced material came from blood, either unsorted or a sorted T cell fraction (not recorded which). The receptors come from a male donor with ankylosing spondylitis or in good health (not recorded which).

The CDR3 here is CASSQVGDYGYTF. In nucleotides, the CDR3 is TGCGCCAGCAGCCAAGTGGGGGATTATGGCTACACCTTC. This rearrangement joins TRBV4-1 to TRBJ1-2; possibly TRBD1 for D (5 bases). The CDR3 consists of 13 residues. The V and J ends lost 1 base and 5 bases respectively, with 8 bases between them. Germline CDR1 MGHRA, CDR2 YSYEKL.

This clonotype was recorded at least ten times. The chain's CDR3 is CASSDSSGGTDTQYF. The DNA for the CDR3 is TGTGCCAGCAGTGACTCTAGCGGGGGCACAGATACGCAGTATTTT. V gene TRBV6-4 combines with J gene TRBJ2-3; 8 nucleotides match TRBD2. J gave up 1 base and V 0 bases, and 0 bases lay outside the gene matches. The CDR3 contains 15 residues. Per germline, CDR1 MRHNA and CDR2 SNTAGT.

This clonotype was counted ten times or more. The V and J genes are TRBV12-3 or TRBV12-4 and TRBJ2-3; 7 bases are a match to TRBD2. The CDR3 spans 15 residues. V was clipped by 4 bases and J by 2 bases; unmatched bases: 6. CDR3 in amino acids: CASSSTGGPTDTQYF. The CDR3 DNA reads TGTGCCAGCAGTTCGACGGGGGGTCCCACAGATACGCAGTATTTT.

CDR3 residues: CASSKNRGAYEQYF. Written as DNA, the CDR3 is TGTGCCAGCAGCAAAAATCGAGGAGCCTACGAGCAGTACTTC. The chain combines TRBV5-5 with TRBJ2-7; D is uncertain. V dropped 4 bases and J dropped 2 bases, with 13 bases sitting between them. The CDR3 runs to 14 residues. Germline-derived CDR1 and CDR2 are SGHKS and YYEKEE (reference sequence).

The chain uses TRBV4-1 and TRBJ2-3, with TRBD2 matching 11 bases. The germline gives CDR1 MGHRA, CDR2 YSYEKL. V lost 4 bases, J lost 1 base, and 4 bases stayed unmatched. The CDR3 is 16 residues long. The CDR3 loop is CASSPLTSGGTDTQYF. CDR3 nucleotides: TGCGCCAGCAGCCCTCTGACTAGCGGGGGCACAGATACGCAGTATTTT.

The CDR3 is CASSLETSAQETQYF. CDR3 bases: TGTGCCAGCAGCCTGGAGACTAGCGCTCAAGAGACCCAGTACTTC. The J gene is TRBJ2-5, the V gene TRBV3-1, with 8 positions matching TRBD2. Germline lookup yields CDR1 LGHDT and CDR2 YNNKEL (reference sequence). The V segment lost 4 bases and the J segment 2 bases; nucleotides outside the gene matches: 6. The length of the CDR3 is 15 residues.

This chain connects TRBV29-1 to TRBJ2-3; D gene unclear. V was clipped by 6 bases and J by 2 bases, with 15 bases between them. Per germline, CDR1 SQVTM and CDR2 ANQGSEA. The CDR3 covers 14 residues. CDR3 sequence (DNA): TGCAGCGTCAATTCCCCGTTCCCCACAGATACGCAGTATTTT. Translation: CSVNSPFPTDTQYF.

This chain uses TRBV20-1 with TRBJ2-1; possibly TRBD2 for D (6 bases). V dropped 4 bases and J dropped 3 bases, with 19 bases sitting between them. In germline, CDR1 is DFQATT, CDR2 SNEGSKA (reference sequence). CDR3 length equals 16 residues. The CDR3 spells CSANGPAGRDYNEQFF. In DNA, the CDR3 is TGCAGTGCTAACGGTCCGGCGGGGCGGGACTACAATGAGCAGTTCTTC.

Points on this clonotype: The junction departs from the called germline gene at one end, perhaps through a read error. The rearrangement joins TRBV4-1 to TRBJ2-5, with no clear D. The germline gives CDR1 MGHRA, CDR2 YSYEKL. This CDR3 is built from 17 residues. CDR3 in DNA: TGCGCCAACAGCCAAGATCGGGCCGGATCGTACCAAGAGACCCAGTACTTC. Its protein is CANSQDRAGSYQETQYF.

This clonotype came up once. The rearrangement links TRBV5-1 to TRBJ1-1; no clear D gene. Germline assignment: CDR1 SGHRS and CDR2 YFSETQ. Between the trimmed V and J ends, which lost 8 bases and 5 bases, there was a span of 13 bases. The length of the CDR3 is 12 residues. CDR3 DNA: TGCGCCAGAAGCGAAATAGGTACTGAAGCTTTCTTT. Residues: CARSEIGTEAFF. Full variable domain (rest looked up from reference TRBV5-1 and TRBJ1-1): KAGVTQTPRYLIKTRGQQVTLSCSPISGHRSVSWYQQTPGQGLQFLFEYFSETQRNKGNFPGRFSGRQFSNSRSEMNVSTLELGDSALYLCARSEIGTEAFFGQGTRLTVV.

This chain connects TRBV29-1 to TRBJ2-7; D remains unclear. Looked up from germline, CDR1 is SQVTM and CDR2 is ANQGSEA. With 0 bases removed from V and 3 bases from J, the gap between germline ends came to 9 bases. This CDR3 region has 13 residues. The CDR3 bases are TGCAGCGTTGAAGACGGCCGCTACTACGAGCAGTACTTC. It is translated as CSVEDGRYYEQYF.

This clonotype has a count of ten or more. The chain combines TRBV12-3 or TRBV12-4 with TRBJ2-7; the D gene is possibly TRBD2 (6 bases). CDR3 length: 15 residues. Trimming left V 6 bases short and J 2 bases short, with 17 bases between. This CDR3 reads CASRGGTGSPYEQYF. The CDR3 region has the DNA TGTGCCAGCAGGGGCGGGACGGGGTCTCCCTACGAGCAGTACTTC.

The chain carries TRBV29-1 and TRBJ2-2; no clear D gene. CDR1 and CDR2 from the germline V gene are SQVTM and ANQGSEA. V gave up 4 bases and J gave up 6 bases, with 9 bases separating them. The CDR3 contains 12 residues. CDR3 sequence reads: CSVASGAGELFF. CDR3 in DNA: TGCAGCGTTGCTTCCGGCGCCGGGGAGCTGTTTTTT.

This clonotype has only a few counts. V and J are TRBV4-1 and TRBJ2-7; 7 bases match TRBD2. The length of the CDR3 is 15 residues. Germline V gene lookup returns CDR1 MGHRA and CDR2 YSYEKL. The V gene end was trimmed by 0 bases and the J gene end by 0 bases; junction bases not matched to a gene: 2. The chain's CDR3 is CASSQERGFSYEQYF. The CDR3, as DNA: TGCGCCAGCAGCCAAGAGCGGGGGTTCTCCTACGAGCAGTACTTC.

The CDR3 reads CASSLVSGAGETQYF. CDR3 nucleotide sequence: TGTGCCAGCAGCTTAGTCTCCGGGGCGGGAGAGACCCAGTACTTC. This chain connects TRBV7-9 to TRBJ2-5; D may correspond to TRBD1 or TRBD2 (5 bases each). CDR3 length: 15 amino acids. V was cut by 1 base and J by 4 bases, with 13 bases left in between. CDR1 SEHNR and CDR2 FQNEAQ come from the germline V gene (reference sequence).

V and J are TRBV3-1 and TRBJ2-5; D uncertain. V lost 0 bases, J lost 5 bases, and 16 bases lay in between. The germline CDR1 and CDR2 sequences are LGHDT and YNNKEL (reference sequence). The CDR3 runs 16 residues. The CDR3 reads CASSQDRQMSGETQYF. The CDR3 DNA sequence: TGTGCCAGCAGCCAAGATCGGCAGATGAGTGGGGAGACCCAGTACTTC.

This clonotype has more than one count but fewer than ten. The chain carries TRBV5-5 and TRBJ2-6; 7 bases agree with TRBD1. Germline V gene sequence: CDR1 SGHKS, CDR2 YYEKEE (reference sequence). The V gene end was trimmed by 4 bases and the J gene end by 2 bases; junction bases not matched to a gene: 6. CDR3 length: 16 residues. The CDR3 sequence: CASSLYRGPGANVLTF. CDR3 nucleotide sequence: TGTGCCAGCAGCCTTTATAGGGGGCCTGGGGCCAACGTCCTGACTTTC.